These 20 T cell receptor beta chains originate from one sample sequenced in a study of T cells in Graves' hyperthyroidism and ophthalmopathy. Amplification of TCR beta CDR3 regions used RNA as the template. HTBI primers drove first-round RT-PCR of the TCR CDR3. MiXCR, run by TCRdb on the multiplex PCR reads, gives a single entry per CDR3 protein. The top ten hold less than 4.5% of the sample, which has around 620,000 distinct CDR3 sequences, roughly 17% seen once. Sequencing used blood. Source of these receptors: a woman aged 30 to 39 with Graves' hyperthyroidism.

The sample holds many counts of this clonotype. J is TRBJ1-1 and V is TRBV6-1, with D tentatively TRBD1 (6 bases). Germline V lookup: CDR1 MNHNS, CDR2 SASEGT. The V end was cut by 5 bases, the J end by 1 base, with 11 bases between. The CDR3 is 14 residues long. The CDR3 sequence is CASSRGLTNTEAFF. The CDR3 DNA reads TGTGCCAGCAGTCGGGGGCTTACGAACACTGAAGCTTTCTTT.

This clonotype appeared a few times. CDR3 DNA sequence: TGTGCCAGCGGCGAGGGTTTTGGAGCCTACGAGCAGTACTTC. Translation: CASGEGFGAYEQYF. This chain joins TRBV11-2 and TRBJ2-7; maybe TRBD2 (5 bases). This CDR3 comprises 14 residues. Trimming removed 8 bases at V and 2 bases at J, with 16 bases between. Germline lookup yields CDR1 SGHAT and CDR2 FQNNGV.

This clonotype was counted at least ten times. CDR3 amino acids: CASSKDRVEAYEQYF. CDR3 DNA: TGCGCCAGCAGCAAGGACAGGGTAGAAGCCTACGAGCAGTACTTC. This chain joins TRBV5-1 and TRBJ2-7; 8 bases match TRBD1. J lost 2 bases, V lost 4 bases, and 8 bases had no gene match. The CDR3 runs 15 residues. Germline CDR1 and CDR2: SGHRS and YFSETQ.

This clonotype was found many times. As DNA, the CDR3 is TGTGCCAGCAAGGGGAAGTCCTACGAGCAGTACTTC. Translating gives CASKGKSYEQYF. V usage is TRBV28 and J usage is TRBJ2-7; tentatively, D is TRBD1 (5 bases). This CDR3 is 12 amino acids long. The germline gives CDR1 MDHEN, CDR2 SYDVKM. V was shortened by 7 bases and J by 1 base, with 8 bases between the two germline ends.

Only a few counts were recorded for this clonotype. The V call is TRBV19, the J call TRBJ2-7, with 7 bases that match TRBD2. Germline lookup yields CDR1 LNHDA and CDR2 SQIVND (reference sequence). The V gene end was trimmed by 10 bases and the J gene end by 0 bases; junction bases not matched to a gene: 9. CDR3 length equals 14 residues. The CDR3 region has the DNA TGTGCCACCCTTTCTAGCGGAGCCTCCTACGAGCAGTACTTC. Amino acids: CATLSSGASYEQYF.

The chain combines TRBV30 with TRBJ2-7; TRBD2 is a possible D gene (6 bases). Germline CDR1 is GTSNPN and CDR2 is SVGIG (reference sequence). The CDR3 extends over 13 amino acids. Trimming shortened V by 3 bases and J by 9 bases, and 18 bases separated the two germline ends. The CDR3 region has the DNA TGTGCCTGGAGCCGGGACGGAGGGGTGGTGCAGTACTTC. This codes for CAWSRDGGVVQYF.

The J gene is TRBJ2-7, the V gene TRBV4-1, with D possibly being TRBD2 (5 bases). V lost 0 bases and J 3 bases, leaving 15 bases between the germline ends. CDR1 and CDR2 (germline): MGHRA, YSYEKL. The CDR3 runs to 16 residues. The CDR3 loop is CASSQDSLGRDYEQYF. The CDR3 coding sequence is TGCGCCAGCAGCCAAGATAGCCTTGGGAGAGACTACGAGCAGTACTTC.

A few counts support this clonotype. The chain uses TRBV6-1 and TRBJ2-5; 9 bases line up with TRBD1. This CDR3 spans 15 amino acids. V was pared by 7 bases and J by 2 bases, with 8 bases of the junction left unmatched. Germline-derived CDR1 and CDR2 are MNHNS and SASEGT. The CDR3 region has the DNA TGTGCCAGCAAACTCCTGACAGGGGGACAAGAGACCCAGTACTTC. This sequence encodes CASKLLTGGQETQYF.

This clonotype was counted ten times or more. J is TRBJ1-1 and V is TRBV6-1, with 7 bases matching TRBD1. After removal of 5 bases from V and 0 bases from J, the junction contained 9 bases not matched to a gene. Germline lookup yields CDR1 MNHNS and CDR2 SASEGT. The CDR3 sequence is 16 residues long. The CDR3 region has the DNA TGTGCCAGCAGTTCCGGACAGGCGCATATGAACACTGAAGCTTTCTTT. Its translation: CASSSGQAHMNTEAFF.

At least ten counts were recorded for this clonotype. The chain carries TRBV5-1 and TRBJ2-1; perhaps TRBD2 as D (6 bases). Germline CDR1 and CDR2: SGHRS and YFSETQ. Trimming cost V 0 bases and J 9 bases, with 19 bases left between them. The CDR3 is 16 residues long. CDR3 sequence: CASSLDTRAAGGEQFF. The CDR3 DNA sequence: TGCGCCAGCAGCTTGGATACCCGGGCAGCGGGCGGTGAGCAGTTCTTC.

This clonotype came up a few times. This chain links TRBV24-1 with TRBJ1-2; D gene uncertain. Germline V gives CDR1 KGHDR, CDR2 SFDVKD. V was clipped by 1 base and J by 2 bases, with 7 bases between them. This CDR3 has 14 residues. In nucleotides, the CDR3 is TGTGCCACCAGTGATTTAACACAGAACTATGGCTACACCTTC. This gives the protein CATSDLTQNYGYTF.

The chain carries TRBV12-3 or TRBV12-4 and TRBJ2-3, with 7 bases aligning to TRBD2. The J segment lost 5 bases and the V segment lost 2 bases, leaving 7 bases of the junction unmatched. The CDR3 spans 15 residues. Here the CDR3 reads CASSLWREYGDTQYF. CDR3 nucleotide sequence: TGTGCCAGCAGTTTATGGCGGGAGTATGGAGATACGCAGTATTTT.

This clonotype was counted many times. The chain has TRBV20-1 and TRBJ2-7; 10 bases match TRBD2. The CDR3 consists of 20 residues. Germline V gene data show CDR1 as DFQATT and CDR2 as SNEGSKA (reference sequence). With V trimmed by 3 bases and J by 1 base, 21 bases remained unmatched. The CDR3 nucleotides are TGCAGTGCTAGGAAGCTCGGACTAGCGGTAGGCAGTATCCCGTCCTACGAGCAGTACTTC. Amino acids: CSARKLGLAVGSIPSYEQYF.

This clonotype was recorded many times. This chain joins TRBV28 and TRBJ2-7, with D possibly matching TRBD1 (6 bases). This CDR3 has 15 residues. Germline V gives CDR1 MDHEN, CDR2 SYDVKM. V lost 5 bases, J lost 8 bases, and 22 bases lay in between. CDR3 DNA: TGTGCCAGCAGTGACCCCAGGGGTCCCTTTTTCCAGCAGTACTTC. As protein: CASSDPRGPFFQQYF.

This clonotype was counted ten times or more. The V and J genes are TRBV2 and TRBJ2-7; D is possibly TRBD2 (6 bases). CDR3 size: 14 residues. Trimming took off 6 bases at V and 0 bases at J, with 12 bases between the two ends. Germline V gene data show CDR1 as SNHLY and CDR2 as FYNNEI. CDR3 region: CASSERAYSYEQYF. In nucleotides, the CDR3 is TGTGCCAGCAGCGAGCGGGCCTACTCCTACGAGCAGTACTTC.

This clonotype was picked up a small number of times. This chain links TRBV5-1 with TRBJ2-7; D possibly matches TRBD1 or TRBD2 (5 bases each). The germline gives CDR1 SGHRS, CDR2 YFSETQ. The CDR3 spans 16 residues. The V end was cut by 2 bases, the J end by 1 base, with 16 bases between. CDR3 nucleotides: TGCGCCAGCAGCTTCATTTCCGGGACGGCATCCTACGAGCAGTACTTC. It translates to CASSFISGTASYEQYF.

This clonotype showed up many times. This chain joins TRBV20-1 and TRBJ1-6; perhaps TRBD1 as D (6 bases). This CDR3 is 11 amino acids long. Trimming removed 6 bases at V and 9 bases at J, with 9 bases between. CDR1 and CDR2 (germline): DFQATT, SNEGSKA (reference sequence). The CDR3 coding sequence is TGCAGTGCCCGGGGGCGTTCACCCCTCCACTTT. It encodes CSARGRSPLHF.

The gene calls are TRBV5-4 and TRBJ2-7, with TRBD2 matching over 13 bases. The CDR3 covers 14 residues. V trimming: 4 bases; J trimming: 8 bases; junction bases outside the gene matches: 6. Germline loops: CDR1 SGHNT, CDR2 YYREEE (reference sequence). The CDR3 loop reads CASSGLAGDGKQYF. The CDR3 nucleotides are TGTGCCAGCAGCGGACTAGCGGGAGATGGTAAGCAGTACTTC.

The CDR3 reads CASSPGATNEQFF. CDR3 nucleotide sequence: TGTGCCAGCAGCCCCGGGGCGACCAATGAGCAGTTCTTC. The chain links TRBV12-3 or TRBV12-4 to TRBJ2-1, with D perhaps given as TRBD1 or TRBD2 (5 bases each). The CDR3 totals 13 residues. V was pared by 6 bases and J by 6 bases, with 12 bases between.

The chain employs TRBV14 and TRBJ1-1; D ambiguous. The V gene's germline CDR1 is SGHDN and CDR2 FVKESK. V dropped 2 bases and J dropped 1 base, with 8 bases sitting between them. The CDR3 covers 14 residues. CDR3 protein: CASSQLTANTEAFF. In DNA form, the CDR3 reads TGTGCCAGCAGCCAATTGACGGCGAACACTGAAGCTTTCTTT.